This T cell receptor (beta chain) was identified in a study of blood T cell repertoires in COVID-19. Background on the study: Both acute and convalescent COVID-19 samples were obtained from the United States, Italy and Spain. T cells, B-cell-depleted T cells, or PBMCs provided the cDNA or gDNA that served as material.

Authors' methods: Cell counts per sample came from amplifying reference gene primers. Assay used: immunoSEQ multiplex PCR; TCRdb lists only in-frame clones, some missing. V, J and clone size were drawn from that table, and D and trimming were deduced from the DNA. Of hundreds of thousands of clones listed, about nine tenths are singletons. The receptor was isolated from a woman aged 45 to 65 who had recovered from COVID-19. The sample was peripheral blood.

The CDR3 spells CASSYGGLETQYF. The DNA for the CDR3 is TGTGCCAGCAGTTACGGGGGGTTGGAGACCCAGTACTTC. V usage is TRBV12-3 or TRBV12-4 and J usage is TRBJ2-5, with TRBD2 matching 7 bases. There are 13 residues in the CDR3. The V gene end was trimmed by 4 bases and the J gene end by 5 bases; junction bases not matched to a gene: 4.